This T cell receptor beta chain was identified during a study of chemoradiotherapy in HPV16-positive cancers. Here immunoSEQ multiplex PCR was the method, and the copy in TCRdb shows in-frame clones only, minus some. The sample consists of 25,000 to 40,000 clones, 70% to 90% of them appearing once. CDR3 length: 16 residues. Germline V gene lookup returns CDR1 SGHTA and CDR2 FQGNSA. With 0 bases removed from V and 1 base from J, the gap between germline ends came to 12 bases. The source is a human donor with HPV-associated anogenital cancer. The gene calls are TRBV7-2 and TRBJ1-1; no firm D call. Material: blood, obtained from a patient who underwent chemoradiotherapy. The DNA for the CDR3 is TGTGCCAGCAGCTTAGCAGGGCACGGGAAGAACACTGAAGCTTTCTTT. Translated, it gives CASSLAGHGKNTEAFF.